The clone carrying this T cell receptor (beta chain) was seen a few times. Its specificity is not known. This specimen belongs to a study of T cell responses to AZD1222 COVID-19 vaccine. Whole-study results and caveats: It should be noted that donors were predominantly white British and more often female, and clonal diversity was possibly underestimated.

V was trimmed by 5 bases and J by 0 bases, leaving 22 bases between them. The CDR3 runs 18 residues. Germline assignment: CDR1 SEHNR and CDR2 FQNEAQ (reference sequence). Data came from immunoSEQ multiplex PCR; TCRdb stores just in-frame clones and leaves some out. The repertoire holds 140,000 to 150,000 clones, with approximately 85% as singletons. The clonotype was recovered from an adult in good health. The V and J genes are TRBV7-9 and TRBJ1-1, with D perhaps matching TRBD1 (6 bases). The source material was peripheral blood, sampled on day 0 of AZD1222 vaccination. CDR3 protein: CASSPRGGVLEVNTEAFF. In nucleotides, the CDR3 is TGTGCCAGCAGCCCGAGGGGGGGAGTGTTGGAGGTGAACACTGAAGCTTTCTTT.